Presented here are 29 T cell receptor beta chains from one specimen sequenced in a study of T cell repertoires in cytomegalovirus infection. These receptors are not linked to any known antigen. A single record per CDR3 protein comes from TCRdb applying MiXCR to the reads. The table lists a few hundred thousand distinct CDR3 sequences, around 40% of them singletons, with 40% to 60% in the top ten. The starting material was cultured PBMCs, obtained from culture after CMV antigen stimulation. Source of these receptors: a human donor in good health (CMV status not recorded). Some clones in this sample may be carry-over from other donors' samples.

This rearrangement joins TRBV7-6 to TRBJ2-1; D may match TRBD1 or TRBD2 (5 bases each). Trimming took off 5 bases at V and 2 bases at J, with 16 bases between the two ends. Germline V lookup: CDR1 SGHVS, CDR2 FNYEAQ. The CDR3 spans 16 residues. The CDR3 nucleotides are TGTGCCAGCAGCCCAAACCGGGACGGGGCCTACAATGAGCAGTTCTTC. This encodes CASSPNRDGAYNEQFF. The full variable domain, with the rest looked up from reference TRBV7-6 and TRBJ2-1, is GAGVSQSPRYKVTKRGQDVALRCDPISGHVSLYWYRQALGQGPEFLTYFNYEAQQDKSGLPNDRFSAERPEGSISTLTIQRTEQRDSAMYRCASSPNRDGAYNEQFFGPGTRLTVL.

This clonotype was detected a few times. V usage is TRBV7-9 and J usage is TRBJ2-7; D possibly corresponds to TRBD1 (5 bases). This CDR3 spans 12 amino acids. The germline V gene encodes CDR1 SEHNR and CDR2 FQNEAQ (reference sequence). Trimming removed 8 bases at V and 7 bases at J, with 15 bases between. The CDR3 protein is CASGHEFREQYF. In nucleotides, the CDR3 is TGTGCCAGCGGACATGAGTTTAGGGAGCAGTACTTC.

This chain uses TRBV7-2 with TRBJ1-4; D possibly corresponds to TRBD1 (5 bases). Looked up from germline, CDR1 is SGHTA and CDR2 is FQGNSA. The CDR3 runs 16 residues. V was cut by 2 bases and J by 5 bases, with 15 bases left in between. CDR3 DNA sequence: TGTGCCAGCAGCTTAAACCCGGGAGGGGACAATGAAAAACTGTTTTTT. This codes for CASSLNPGGDNEKLFF. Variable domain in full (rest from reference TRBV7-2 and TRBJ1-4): GAGVSQSPSNKVTEKGKDVELRCDPISGHTALYWYRQSLGQGLEFLIYFQGNSAPDKSGLPSDRFSAERTGGSVSTLTIQRTQQEDSAVYLCASSLNPGGDNEKLFFGSGTQLSVL.

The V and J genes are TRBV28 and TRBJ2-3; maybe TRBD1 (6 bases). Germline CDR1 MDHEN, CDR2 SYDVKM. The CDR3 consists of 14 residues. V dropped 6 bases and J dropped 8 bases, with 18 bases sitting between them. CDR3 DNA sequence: TGTGCCAGCAGCCTAGGGGGAACCTTGGCTACGCAGTATTTT. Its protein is CASSLGGTLATQYF.

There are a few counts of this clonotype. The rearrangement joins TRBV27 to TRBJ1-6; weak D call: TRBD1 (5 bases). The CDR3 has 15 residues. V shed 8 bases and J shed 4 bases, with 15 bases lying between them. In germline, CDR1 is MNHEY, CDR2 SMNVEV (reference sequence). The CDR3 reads CASRVGEYYNSPLHF. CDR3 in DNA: TGTGCCAGCCGCGTAGGGGAGTATTATAATTCACCCCTCCACTTT.

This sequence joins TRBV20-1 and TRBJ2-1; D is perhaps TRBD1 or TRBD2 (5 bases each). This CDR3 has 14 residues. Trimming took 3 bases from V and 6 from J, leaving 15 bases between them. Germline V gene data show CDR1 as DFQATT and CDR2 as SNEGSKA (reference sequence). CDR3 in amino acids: CSASGASLGNEQFF. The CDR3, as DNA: TGCAGTGCTAGCGGGGCTTCACTGGGCAATGAGCAGTTCTTC.

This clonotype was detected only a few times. The CDR3 DNA sequence: TGCAGTGCTAGGACCCCCCGGGGGGACTATGGCTACACCTTC. It is translated as CSARTPRGDYGYTF. The chain combines TRBV20-1 with TRBJ1-2; D is perhaps TRBD1 (5 bases). The germline gives CDR1 DFQATT, CDR2 SNEGSKA (reference sequence). The CDR3 is made up of 14 amino acids. The V gene lost 3 bases and the J gene lost 3 bases, with 14 bases spanning the gap.

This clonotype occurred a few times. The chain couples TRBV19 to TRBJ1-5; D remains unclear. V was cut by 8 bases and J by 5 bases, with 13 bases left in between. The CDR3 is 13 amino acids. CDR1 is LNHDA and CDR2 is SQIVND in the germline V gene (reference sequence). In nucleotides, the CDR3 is TGTGCCAGTCATTCGGGGTTCTATCAGCCCCAGCATTTT. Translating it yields CASHSGFYQPQHF.

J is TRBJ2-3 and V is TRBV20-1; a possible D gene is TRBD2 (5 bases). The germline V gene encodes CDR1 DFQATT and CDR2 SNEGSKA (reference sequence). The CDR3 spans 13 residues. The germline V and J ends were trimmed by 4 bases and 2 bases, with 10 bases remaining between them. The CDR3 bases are TGCAGTGCTACGGGATCACCCACAGATACGCAGTATTTT. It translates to CSATGSPTDTQYF.

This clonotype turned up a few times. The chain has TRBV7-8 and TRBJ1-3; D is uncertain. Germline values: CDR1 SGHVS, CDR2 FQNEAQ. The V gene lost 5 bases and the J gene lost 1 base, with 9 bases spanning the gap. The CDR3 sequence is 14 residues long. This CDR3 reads CASSKGSSGNTIYF. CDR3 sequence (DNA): TGTGCCAGCAGCAAAGGATCTTCTGGAAACACCATATATTTT.

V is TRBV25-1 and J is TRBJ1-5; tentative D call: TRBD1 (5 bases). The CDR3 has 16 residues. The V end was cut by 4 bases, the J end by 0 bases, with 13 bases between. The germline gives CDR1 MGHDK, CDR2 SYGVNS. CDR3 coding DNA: TGTGCCAGCAGTGGGGGGGGTCCTCTTAGCAATCAGCCCCAGCATTTT. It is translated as CASSGGGPLSNQPQHF.

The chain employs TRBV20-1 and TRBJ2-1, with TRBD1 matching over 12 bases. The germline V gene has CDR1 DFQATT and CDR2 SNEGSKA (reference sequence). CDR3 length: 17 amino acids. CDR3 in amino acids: CSGTGGVSGGEYNEQFF. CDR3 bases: TGCTCTGGGACAGGGGGCGTAAGCGGGGGGGAATACAATGAGCAGTTCTTC.

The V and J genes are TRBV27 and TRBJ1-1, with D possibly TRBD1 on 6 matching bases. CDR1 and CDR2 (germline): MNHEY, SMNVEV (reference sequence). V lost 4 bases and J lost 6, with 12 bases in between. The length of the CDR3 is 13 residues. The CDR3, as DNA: TGTGCCAGCAGTTGGCGGGGGCGCCCTGAAGCTTTCTTT. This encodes CASSWRGRPEAFF.

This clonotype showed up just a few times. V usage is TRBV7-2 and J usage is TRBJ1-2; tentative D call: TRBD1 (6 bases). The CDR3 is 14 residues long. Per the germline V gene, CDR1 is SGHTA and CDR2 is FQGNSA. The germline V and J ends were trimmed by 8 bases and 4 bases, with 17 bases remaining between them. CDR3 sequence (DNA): TGTGCCAGCGGGGGCAGGGAGGCTTTCTATGGCTACACCTTC. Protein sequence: CASGGREAFYGYTF.

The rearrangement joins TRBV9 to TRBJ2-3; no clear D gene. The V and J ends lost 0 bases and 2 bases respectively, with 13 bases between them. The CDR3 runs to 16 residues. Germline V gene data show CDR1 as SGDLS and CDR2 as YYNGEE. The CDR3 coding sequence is TGTGCCAGCAGCGTAGATCCAGCGCGAGTCACAGATACGCAGTATTTT. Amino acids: CASSVDPARVTDTQYF. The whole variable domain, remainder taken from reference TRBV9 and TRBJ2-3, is DSGVTQTPKHLITATGQRVTLRCSPRSGDLSVYWYQQSLDQGLQFLIQYYNGEERAKGNILERFSAQQFPDLHSELNLSSLELGDSALYFCASSVDPARVTDTQYFGPGTRLTVL.

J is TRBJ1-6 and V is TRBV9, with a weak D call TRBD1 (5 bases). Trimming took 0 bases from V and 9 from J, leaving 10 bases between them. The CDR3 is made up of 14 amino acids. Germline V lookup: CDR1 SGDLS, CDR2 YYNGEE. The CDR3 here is CASSVVLQGSPLHF. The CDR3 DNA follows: TGTGCCAGCAGCGTAGTACTTCAGGGTTCACCCCTCCACTTT.

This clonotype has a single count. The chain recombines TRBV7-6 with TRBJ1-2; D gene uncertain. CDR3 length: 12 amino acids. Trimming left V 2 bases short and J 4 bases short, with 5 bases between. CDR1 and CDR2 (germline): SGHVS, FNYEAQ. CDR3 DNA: TGTGCCAGCAGCTTATTATCCTATGGCTACACCTTC. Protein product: CASSLLSYGYTF.

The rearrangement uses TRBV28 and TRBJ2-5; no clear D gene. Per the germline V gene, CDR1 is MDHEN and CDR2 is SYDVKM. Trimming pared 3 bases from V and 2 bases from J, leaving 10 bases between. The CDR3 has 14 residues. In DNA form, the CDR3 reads TGTGCCAGCAGTTTTGGGCAGCGACAAGAGACCCAGTACTTC. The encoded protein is CASSFGQRQETQYF.

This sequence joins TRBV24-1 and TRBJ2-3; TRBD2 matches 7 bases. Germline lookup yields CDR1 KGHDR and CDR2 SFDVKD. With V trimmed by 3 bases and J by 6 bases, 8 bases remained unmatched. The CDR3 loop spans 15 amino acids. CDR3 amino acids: CATSDTGPAGDTQYF. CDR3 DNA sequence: TGTGCCACCAGTGATACTGGGCCAGCGGGGGATACGCAGTATTTT.

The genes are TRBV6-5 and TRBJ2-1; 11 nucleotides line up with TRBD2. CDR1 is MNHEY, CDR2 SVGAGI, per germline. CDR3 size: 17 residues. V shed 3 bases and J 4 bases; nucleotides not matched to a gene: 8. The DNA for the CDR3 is TGTGCCAGCAGTTATTCCGAGGGACTAGCGGCTTACAATGAGCAGTTCTTC. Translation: CASSYSEGLAAYNEQFF.

The CDR3: CASSPTEVLSGNTIYF. The CDR3 coding sequence is TGTGCCAGCTCACCTACTGAAGTCCTCTCTGGAAACACCATATATTTT. The rearrangement uses TRBV18 and TRBJ1-3; no firm D call. The CDR3 is made up of 16 amino acids. The V and J ends lost 3 bases and 0 bases respectively, with 12 bases between them. The germline gives CDR1 KGHSH, CDR2 LQKENI.

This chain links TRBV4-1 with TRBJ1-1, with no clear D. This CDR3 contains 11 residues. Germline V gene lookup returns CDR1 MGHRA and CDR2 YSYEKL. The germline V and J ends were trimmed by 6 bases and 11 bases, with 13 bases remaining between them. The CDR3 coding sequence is TGCGCCAGCAGGGGCGATTCGTGGGCTTTCTTT. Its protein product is CASRGDSWAFF.

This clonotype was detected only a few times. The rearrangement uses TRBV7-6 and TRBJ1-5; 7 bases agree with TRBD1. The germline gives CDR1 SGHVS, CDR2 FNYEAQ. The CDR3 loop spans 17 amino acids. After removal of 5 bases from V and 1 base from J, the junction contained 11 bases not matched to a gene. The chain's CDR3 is CASSRGIRGQSNQPQHF. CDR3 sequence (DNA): TGTGCCAGCAGCCGCGGGATTCGGGGACAGAGCAATCAGCCCCAGCATTTT.

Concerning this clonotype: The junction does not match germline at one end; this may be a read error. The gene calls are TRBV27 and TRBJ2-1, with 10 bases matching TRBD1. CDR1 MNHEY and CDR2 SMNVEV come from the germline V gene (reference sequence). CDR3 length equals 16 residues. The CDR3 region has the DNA TGTGCCAGCAGCCGCCGAGGCGGGACAGGGGTCAATCAGCAGTTCTTC. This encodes CASSRRGGTGVNQQFF.

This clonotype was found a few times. CDR3 residues: CASSLAAGGLETQYF. In nucleotides, the CDR3 is TGTGCCAGCAGCTTAGCTGCGGGAGGGCTCGAGACCCAGTACTTC. The chain joins TRBV7-6 to TRBJ2-5; TRBD2 aligns across 9 bases. The germline CDR1 and CDR2 sequences are SGHVS and FNYEAQ. The junction had 4 bases not matched to a gene; V was cut back by 0 bases and J by 5 bases. The CDR3 has 15 residues.

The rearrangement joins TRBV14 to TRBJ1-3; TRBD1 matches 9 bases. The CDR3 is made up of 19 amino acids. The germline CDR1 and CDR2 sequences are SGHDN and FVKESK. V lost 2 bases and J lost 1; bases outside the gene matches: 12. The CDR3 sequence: CASSQLAGTGRFSGNTIYF. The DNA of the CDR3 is TGTGCCAGCAGCCAACTCGCCGGGACAGGGCGGTTTTCTGGAAACACCATATATTTT.

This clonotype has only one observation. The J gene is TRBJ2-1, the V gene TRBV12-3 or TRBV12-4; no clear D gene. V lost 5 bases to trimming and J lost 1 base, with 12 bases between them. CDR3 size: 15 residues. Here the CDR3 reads CASSLNRVSYNEQFF. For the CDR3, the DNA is TGTGCCAGCAGTCTTAACCGGGTTTCCTACAATGAGCAGTTCTTC.

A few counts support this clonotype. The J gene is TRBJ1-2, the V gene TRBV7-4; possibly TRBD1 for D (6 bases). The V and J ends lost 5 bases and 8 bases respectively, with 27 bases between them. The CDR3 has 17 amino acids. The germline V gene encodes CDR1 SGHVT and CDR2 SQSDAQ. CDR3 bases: TGTGCCAGCAGCCCGTGGGTGGGTAGACAGGATGGTATCGGCTACACCTTC. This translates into CASSPWVGRQDGIGYTF.

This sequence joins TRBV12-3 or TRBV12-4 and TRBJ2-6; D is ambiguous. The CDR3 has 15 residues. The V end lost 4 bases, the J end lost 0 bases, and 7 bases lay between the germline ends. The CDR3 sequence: CASSSIISGANVLTF. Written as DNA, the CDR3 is TGTGCCAGCAGTTCGATAATCTCTGGGGCCAACGTCCTGACTTTC.